The 4 T cell receptor beta chains reported below all come from one sample, sequenced in a study of cytomegalovirus exposure and HLA in healthy donors. The PCR used 60 Vbeta and 13 Jbeta primers. Libraries were prepared by immunoSEQ multiplex PCR; TCRdb keeps only in-frame clonotypes and omits some of them. Found here are roughly 180,000 clones, approximately 78% of them singletons; the top ten hold less than 2.5%. Sequenced input: PBMCs. Source of these receptors: a male donor in good health and CMV-seronegative.

The J gene is TRBJ2-3, the V gene TRBV28, with TRBD1 matching 10 bases. Germline CDR1 reads MDHEN; CDR2 reads SYDVKM. The CDR3 has 16 residues. Trimming cost V 3 bases and J 1 base; bases outside gene matches: 4. This CDR3 reads CASSFSGTGGTDTQYF. The CDR3 coding sequence is TGTGCCAGCAGTTTTTCGGGGACAGGGGGCACAGATACGCAGTATTTT.

The chain recombines TRBV6-5 with TRBJ2-7, with 7 bases lining up with TRBD1. This CDR3 is built from 14 residues. Germline loops: CDR1 MNHEY, CDR2 SVGAGI. The V and J ends lost 6 bases and 3 bases, in that order; junction bases with no gene match: 8. The CDR3 protein is CASRRDRDGYEQYF. The CDR3 DNA reads as TGTGCCAGCAGGCGAGACAGGGACGGCTACGAGCAGTACTTC.

The genes are TRBV28 and TRBJ1-6, with TRBD1 identical over 9 bases. Germline values: CDR1 MDHEN, CDR2 SYDVKM. The CDR3 runs 22 residues. Trimming took 5 bases from V and 10 from J; bases not matched to a gene: 30. CDR3 protein: CASSLMDRGSFPNAVIRSPLHF. DNA of the CDR3: TGTGCCAGCAGTCTAATGGACAGGGGTAGTTTTCCCAACGCGGTGATTCGATCACCCCTCCACTTT. The entire variable domain, with the rest obtained from reference TRBV28 and TRBJ1-6, is as follows: DVKVTQSSRYLVKRTGEKVFLECVQDMDHENMFWYRQDPGLGLRLIYFSYDVKMKEKGDIPEGYSVSREKKERFSLILESASTNQTSMYLCASSLMDRGSFPNAVIRSPLHFGNGTRLTVT.

V and J are TRBV7-8 and TRBJ2-1; D remains unclear. In germline, CDR1 is SGHVS, CDR2 FQNEAQ. The CDR3 has 16 residues. Between the trimmed V and J ends, which lost 7 bases and 0 bases, there was a span of 16 bases. This CDR3 is CASTPYGRRSYNEQFF. In nucleotides, the CDR3 is TGTGCCAGCACCCCCTACGGTCGCCGCTCCTACAATGAGCAGTTCTTC. The variable domain in full, completed from reference TRBV7-8 and TRBJ2-1, reads GAGVSQSPRYKVAKRGQDVALRCDPISGHVSLFWYQQALGQGPEFLTYFQNEAQLDKSGLPSDRFFAERPEGSVSTLKIQRTQQEDSAVYLCASTPYGRRSYNEQFFGPGTRLTVL.